The rows below give T cell receptor beta chains drawn from one sample of a study of CD8+ T cells in alopecia areata. The assay was immunoSEQ multiplex PCR, and TCRdb's table has in-frame clones only and misses some. Altogether some 150,000 clones are present, around half being singletons, with the ten largest covering roughly a fifth. The sample was CD8+ T cells sorted from blood, taken at week 0. The receptors stem from a human donor with alopecia areata. Both conserved end residues are part of each CDR3. D genes are given only for firm matches. Clone sizes are given selectively: once, few, many, or a class where the clone is expanded.

TRBJ2-3	TRBD1	NA	TRBV5-1	TGCGCCAGCAGCTTGGGACAGGGCGGCACAGATACGCAGTATTTT	CASSLGQGGTDTQYF
TRBJ2-3	TRBD2	NA	TRBV7-6	TGTGCCAGCAGACTTCGACCGGGAGCGGGGGATACGCAGTATTTT	CASRLRPGAGDTQYF
TRBJ1-3	NA	few	TRBV2	TGTGCCAGCGATCCCTCAGGGGTTGTGGAAAACACCATATATTTT	CASDPSGVVENTIYF
TRBJ1-6	NA	NA	TRBV30	TGTGCCTGGAGTGTTTTGGGGGCTAAGGATTCACCCCTCCACTTT	CAWSVLGAKDSPLHF
TRBJ1-6	TRBD1	NA	TRBV6-5	TGTGCCAGCAGTTACTCGGGACAGTATAATTCACCCCTCCACTTT	CASSYSGQYNSPLHF
TRBJ2-3	TRBD2	few	TRBV7-3	TGTGCCAGCAGCTTAACAGACAGCGGGGGCACAGATACGCAGTATTTT	CASSLTDSGGTDTQYF
TRBJ1-1	NA	NA	TRBV28	TGTGCCAGCAGTTTTTGGAGGCGGGGAAACACTGAAGCTTTCTTT	CASSFWRRGNTEAFF
TRBJ2-7	NA	NA	TRBV7-8	TGTGCCAGCAGCAAAGGGAGAAGCTCCTACGAGCAGTACTTC	CASSKGRSSYEQYF
TRBJ1-1	NA	NA	TRBV7-9	TGTGCCAGCAGCTACTCCCCCCCGGCGAGTGAAGCTTTCTTT	CASSYSPPASEAFF
TRBJ1-2	NA	NA	TRBV30	TGTGTCGCCCACGAAAACAGAGAAGCTAACTATGGCTACACCTTC	CVAHENREANYGYTF
TRBJ1-6	NA	NA	TRBV6-5	TGTGCCAGCAGTTATAGGGAAAACAGGATAAATTCACCCCTCCACTTT	CASSYRENRINSPLHF
TRBJ2-2	NA	few	TRBV27	TGTGCCAGCAGTTATGGGTCCGGGGAGCTGTTTTTT	CASSYGSGELFF
TRBJ2-7	NA	few	TRBV11-2	TGTGCCAGCAGCTTTGCCGGGACGGAGCAGTACTTC	CASSFAGTEQYF
TRBJ1-2	TRBD1	few	TRBV2	TGTGCCAGCAGTGAAGGGACAGGGGGCGGCTATGGCTACACCTTC	CASSEGTGGGYGYTF
TRBJ2-7	TRBD1	NA	TRBV29-1	TGCAGCGCAACCATCGACAGGGGACAGTACTTC	CSATIDRGQYF
TRBJ2-6	NA	NA	TRBV30	TGTGCCTGGAGTCGGGGCTCTGGGGCCAACGTCCTGACTTTC	CAWSRGSGANVLTF
TRBJ2-7	NA	NA	TRBV30	TGTGCCTGGAGTGTGGGACACCACTACGAGCAGTACTTC	CAWSVGHHYEQYF
TRBJ2-1	NA	NA	TRBV27	TGTGCCAGCGGTATCGAGGGTGGTTACAATGAGCAGTTCTTC	CASGIEGGYNEQFF
TRBJ1-1	NA	NA	TRBV27	TGTGCCAGCAGTTTCACGGCGAACACTGAAGCTTTCTTT	CASSFTANTEAFF
TRBJ1-2	NA	once	TRBV29-1	TGCAGCGTACCCCGCGGGGGGCTTAGTGGCTACACCTTC	CSVPRGGLSGYTF
TRBJ1-1	TRBD1	NA	TRBV4-3	TGCGCCAGCAGCCTCTCCAGGACAGGGACCACTGAAGCTTTCTTT	CASSLSRTGTTEAFF
TRBJ2-1	TRBD2	few	TRBV19	TGTGCCAGTAGTAGCGGGGGGGCGAATGAGCAGTTCTTC	CASSSGGANEQFF
TRBJ2-2	TRBD2	few	TRBV7-9	TGTGCCAGCAGCTCGACCGGGACTAGCGGGGGGGCCGGCACCGGGGAGCTGTTTTTT	CASSSTGTSGGAGTGELFF
TRBJ2-7	NA	NA	TRBV30	TGTGCCTGGAGTGTCGCTCTTGGTGGCGAGCAGTACTTC	CAWSVALGGEQYF
TRBJ1-2	TRBD1	NA	TRBV13	TGTGCCAGCAGCTTAGGCGGCAGGGGGCCTCACTATGGCTACACCTTC	CASSLGGRGPHYGYTF
TRBJ2-5	NA	few	TRBV7-2	TGTGCCAGCAGCTTAGACCTGAGACACGTAGAGACCCAGTACTTC	CASSLDLRHVETQYF
TRBJ1-5	NA	NA	TRBV4-1	TGCGCCAGCAGCCACACGGACAGTCAGCCCCAGCATTTT	CASSHTDSQPQHF
TRBJ1-5	NA	once	TRBV2	TGTGCCAGCAGTGGGCCTTTAAGCAATCAGCCCCAGCATTTT	CASSGPLSNQPQHF